The T cell receptor beta chain described here comes from a study of CD8+ T cells in alopecia areata. Treatment: oral pan-JAK inhibitor, 5-10 mg twice daily. Sequencing used cDNA as its template, made by extracting RNA and reverse transcribing it. The method was immunoSEQ multiplex PCR; TCRdb's version includes in-frame clones alone and lacks a portion of them. The sample lists hundreds of thousands of clones, about three fifths occurring once. This CDR3 comprises 14 residues. Germline CDR1 and CDR2: SGHRS and YFSETQ. The V gene lost 0 bases and the J gene lost 11 bases, with 15 bases spanning the gap.

The genes are TRBV5-1 and TRBJ1-5; weak D call: TRBD1 (5 bases). This specimen was CD4+ T cells sorted from blood, taken at week 24, from a patient treated with tofacitinib. This sequence originates from a human donor with alopecia areata. Here the CDR3 reads CASSLAPGPQSQHF. The DNA for the CDR3 is TGCGCCAGCAGCTTGGCGCCGGGGCCACAGTCCCAGCATTTT. The full variable domain, its missing parts supplied by reference TRBV5-1 and TRBJ1-5, is KAGVTQTPRYLIKTRGQQVTLSCSPISGHRSVSWYQQTPGQGLQFLFEYFSETQRNKGNFPGRFSGRQFSNSRSEMNVSTLELGDSALYLCASSLAPGPQSQHFGDGTRLSIL.